A single sample gave rise to the 22 T cell receptor beta chains below, sequenced in a study of Graves' ophthalmopathy and Graves' hyperthyroidism (dated by TCRdb to 2016 to 2019). Sequencing took place on an Illumina HiSeq 2000. For repertoire sequencing, TCR beta CDR3 regions were amplified from RNA transcripts. The first round of RT-PCR was done with HTBI primers and the Qiagen OneStep RT-PCR kit, and was followed by a second round of multiplex PCR, then size selection and purification. TCRdb trimmed the raw reads at Q25, called clones with MiXCR and kept productive beta chains. Rows are combined by CDR3 protein, so each entry shows the most common genes and DNA. A total of under 400,000 distinct CDR3 sequences appear in this sample, roughly 17% of them only once. In total, the top ten clones hold approximately 13% of the sample. The source material was peripheral blood. All receptors derive from an adult man with Graves' ophthalmopathy.

In its sample, this clonotype was seen many times. V and J are TRBV19 and TRBJ2-5, with no clear D. Trimming took 4 bases from V and 2 from J, leaving 8 bases between them. The CDR3 length is 13 residues. CDR1 is LNHDA and CDR2 is SQIVND in the germline V gene (reference sequence). CDR3: CASSTARQETQYF. The CDR3 DNA reads as TGTGCCAGTAGTACGGCTCGACAAGAGACCCAGTACTTC.

This clonotype was counted ten times or more. This rearrangement joins TRBV5-4 to TRBJ2-7, with 8 nucleotides matching TRBD2. Germline V gene sequence: CDR1 SGHNT, CDR2 YYREEE (reference sequence). Losses at the gene ends were 0 bases for V and 3 bases for J; bases not matched to a gene: 2. The CDR3 runs 14 residues. The CDR3 DNA reads as TGTGCCAGCAGCTTGGGAGCGGGGGACTACGAGCAGTACTTC. Protein product: CASSLGAGDYEQYF.

The chain joins TRBV15 to TRBJ1-5; D unresolved. CDR1 LNHNV and CDR2 YYDKDF come from the germline V gene (reference sequence). There are 14 residues in the CDR3. Trimming cost V 3 bases and J 2 bases, with 8 bases left between them. CDR3 in amino acids: CATSRVDGNQPQHF. CDR3 in DNA: TGTGCCACCAGCAGGGTGGACGGCAATCAGCCCCAGCATTTT. Full variable domain (outside the CDR3, taken from reference TRBV15 and TRBJ1-5): DAMVIQNPRYQVTQFGKPVTLSCSQTLNHNVMYWYQQKSSQAPKLLFHYYDKDFNNEADTPDNFQSRRPNTSFCFLDIRSPGLGDTAMYLCATSRVDGNQPQHFGDGTRLSIL.

This clonotype was seen many times. V is TRBV30 and J is TRBJ2-7; D assignment may be TRBD1 or TRBD2 (5 bases each). CDR1 is GTSNPN and CDR2 is SVGIG in the germline V gene (reference sequence). This CDR3 is built from 15 residues. V was cut by 2 bases and J by 6 bases, with 20 bases left in between. This chain's CDR3 is CAWSPRGTRLGEQYF. CDR3 DNA sequence: TGTGCCTGGAGTCCCCGGGGCACTCGTTTAGGCGAGCAGTACTTC.

This clonotype was seen at least ten times. The gene calls are TRBV12-3 or TRBV12-4 and TRBJ2-7, with TRBD2 matching over 11 bases. This CDR3 has 18 residues. V was pared by 6 bases and J by 2 bases, with 15 bases of the junction left unmatched. The CDR3 here is CASSQGASGRPRAYEQYF. CDR3 DNA sequence: TGTGCCAGCAGCCAAGGGGCTAGCGGGAGGCCAAGGGCCTACGAGCAGTACTTC.

This clonotype was recorded only once. This rearrangement joins TRBV28 to TRBJ2-7; 7 nucleotides agree with TRBD2. Germline V CDR1 and CDR2: MDHEN, SYDVKM. This CDR3 is 16 amino acids long. V was pared by 6 bases and J by 1 base, with 12 bases of the junction left unmatched. The DNA for the CDR3 is TGTGCCAGCAGCCAATTCCAGGGAGGGAAATCCTACGAGCAGTACTTC. This translates into CASSQFQGGKSYEQYF.

This clonotype was found many times. The rearrangement links TRBV15 to TRBJ2-5; possible D gene TRBD2, 5 bases. The germline V gene encodes CDR1 LNHNV and CDR2 YYDKDF (reference sequence). The V end was cut by 0 bases, the J end by 4 bases, with 12 bases between. The CDR3 totals 15 residues. CDR3 loop: CATSRDLLEVETQYF. The CDR3 coding sequence is TGTGCCACCAGCAGAGATCTGTTGGAGGTAGAGACCCAGTACTTC.

This clonotype showed up many times. The chain combines TRBV7-7 with TRBJ2-2, with 7 nucleotides matching TRBD1. Looked up from germline, CDR1 is SSHAT and CDR2 is FNYEAQ (reference sequence). The length of the CDR3 is 16 residues. DNA for the CDR3: TGTGCTATTCAACTAAGACAGGGAAGTCCCACCGGGGAGCTGTTTTTT. This sequence encodes CAIQLRQGSPTGELFF.

The chain carries TRBV6-5 and TRBJ1-2; 11 bases fit TRBD1. With 2 bases clipped from V and 6 bases from J, the junction kept 11 bases outside the gene matches. CDR3 length equals 17 residues. The V gene's germline CDR1 is MNHEY and CDR2 SVGAGI. CDR3 protein: CASSYISVGTGGDGYTF. DNA for the CDR3: TGTGCCAGCAGTTACATCTCAGTTGGGACAGGGGGAGATGGCTACACCTTC.

This clonotype has ten or more counts. A single base separates this from a much larger clone, so it may be a read error. CDR3 in amino acids: CASSILYGGDASTEAFF. The DNA of the CDR3 is TGTGCCAGTAGTATACTCTACGGAGGGGACGCGAGTACTGAAGCTTTCTTT. The chain is built from TRBV19 and TRBJ1-1; weak D call: TRBD1 (5 bases). This CDR3 comprises 17 residues. Germline V gene sequence: CDR1 LNHDA, CDR2 SQIVND (reference sequence). V was cut by 2 bases and J by 5 bases, with 21 bases left in between.

This clonotype has ten or more counts. The chain couples TRBV3-1 to TRBJ2-6; D not certain. V was shortened by 2 bases and J by 0 bases, with 11 bases between the two germline ends. The germline CDR1 and CDR2 sequences are LGHDT and YNNKEL (reference sequence). The CDR3 is 17 residues long. The CDR3 DNA follows: TGTGCCAGCAGCCAACCCCCAAAGAGCTCTGGGGCCAACGTCCTGACTTTC. As protein: CASSQPPKSSGANVLTF.

This chain joins TRBV28 and TRBJ2-5, with D tentatively TRBD1 (6 bases). V was shortened by 8 bases and J by 7 bases, with 14 bases between the two germline ends. Germline V lookup: CDR1 MDHEN, CDR2 SYDVKM. CDR3 length: 12 residues. The DNA for the CDR3 is TGTGCCAGCGTAACAGGGCGAGGGACCCAGTACTTC. Protein product: CASVTGRGTQYF.

The chain employs TRBV3-1 and TRBJ2-5; 8 bases fit TRBD2. The CDR3 has 13 amino acids. J gave up 6 bases and V 6 bases, and 6 bases lay outside the gene matches. Looked up from germline, CDR1 is LGHDT and CDR2 is YNNKEL (reference sequence). CDR3 protein: CASSLAGKKTQYF. The CDR3 bases are TGTGCCAGCAGTCTAGCGGGTAAAAAGACCCAGTACTTC.

This clonotype was seen ten or more times. The chain carries TRBV19 and TRBJ2-7; TRBD1 might be the D (5 bases). This CDR3 comprises 13 residues. V lost 4 bases, J lost 2 bases, and 9 bases lay in between. The germline V gene has CDR1 LNHDA and CDR2 SQIVND (reference sequence). The CDR3 region has the DNA TGTGCCAGTAGTAACAGGATTACCTACGAGCAGTACTTC. The encoded protein is CASSNRITYEQYF.

At least ten counts were recorded for this clonotype. V usage is TRBV4-3 and J usage is TRBJ1-5, with TRBD1 as a possible D gene (6 bases). Germline V gene lookup returns CDR1 LGHNA and CDR2 YSLEER. Trimming stripped 0 bases from V and 6 bases from J, with 12 bases between. CDR3 length: 15 residues. The CDR3 loop reads CASSQDQGTVQPQHF. CDR3 sequence (DNA): TGCGCCAGCAGCCAAGATCAGGGGACGGTTCAGCCCCAGCATTTT.

Ten or more counts support this clonotype. Here the CDR3 DNA reads TGTGCCTGGAGTGTAGGGGGGACGATCCCCCAGCATTTT. Translated: CAWSVGGTIPQHF. The chain carries TRBV30 and TRBJ1-5; a weak D match, TRBD1 (6 bases). Germline CDR1 and CDR2: GTSNPN and SVGIG (reference sequence). The length of the CDR3 is 13 residues. Trimming took off 0 bases at V and 10 bases at J, with 13 bases between the two ends.

This clonotype has ten or more counts. The chain has TRBV6-5 and TRBJ2-5; possibly TRBD2 for D (5 bases). This CDR3 has 15 amino acids. Germline assignment: CDR1 MNHEY and CDR2 SVGAGI. V lost 4 bases and J lost 2, with 14 bases in between. For the CDR3, the DNA is TGTGCCAGCAGTTTTGGGAGCCTAGCACAAGAGACCCAGTACTTC. Amino acids: CASSFGSLAQETQYF.

The genes are TRBV18 and TRBJ1-5; 7 nucleotides line up with TRBD1. The CDR3 is 14 amino acids. The ends lost 4 bases at V and 4 bases at J; junction bases unmatched: 4. Germline V gene data show CDR1 as KGHSH and CDR2 as LQKENI. The CDR3 DNA is TGTGCCAGCTCACGCGGGACAGTAAATCAGCCCCAGCATTTT. This encodes CASSRGTVNQPQHF.

This clonotype was recorded at least ten times. The chain employs TRBV3-1 and TRBJ2-3; TRBD2 matches 13 bases. The CDR3 totals 18 residues. The germline CDR1 and CDR2 sequences are LGHDT and YNNKEL (reference sequence). J lost 3 bases, V lost 2 bases, and 8 bases had no gene match. The CDR3 loop reads CASSQKGLAGFRTDTQYF. DNA for the CDR3: TGTGCCAGCAGCCAAAAGGGACTAGCGGGATTTAGAACAGATACGCAGTATTTT.

This clonotype came up many times. The V gene is TRBV2, the J gene TRBJ2-5; TRBD2 might be the D (5 bases). The germline gives CDR1 SNHLY, CDR2 FYNNEI. The CDR3 is made up of 12 amino acids. Trimming cost V 4 bases and J 2 bases, with 5 bases left between them. CDR3 in DNA: TGTGCCAGCAGTGGCGGGCAAGAGACCCAGTACTTC. Its translation is CASSGGQETQYF. The entire variable domain, with the rest obtained from reference TRBV2 and TRBJ2-5, is as follows: EPEVTQTPSHQVTQMGQEVILRCVPISNHLYFYWYRQILGQKVEFLVSFYNNEISEKSEIFDDQFSVERPDGSNFTLKIRSTKLEDSAMYFCASSGGQETQYFGPGTRLLVL.

The sample holds many counts of this clonotype. One junction end does not reproduce the germline sequence, and a read error may be involved. The gene calls are TRBV11-2 and TRBJ2-7; 10 bases align to TRBD1. The CDR3 extends over 16 amino acids. CDR1 is SGHAT, CDR2 FQNNGV, per germline. The CDR3 here is CAGSLVGPGQGSEQYF. For the CDR3, the DNA is TGTGCCGGCAGCTTAGTGGGTCCGGGACAGGGGAGCGAGCAGTACTTC.

As DNA, the CDR3 is TGTGCCAGCAGCTACCAGACAGGGAACACCGGGGAGCTGTTTTTT. It yields the protein CASSYQTGNTGELFF. V is TRBV11-2 and J is TRBJ2-2; the D gene is possibly TRBD1 (6 bases). Trimming left V 4 bases short and J 1 base short, with 10 bases between. CDR1 SGHAT and CDR2 FQNNGV come from the germline V gene. The CDR3 length is 15 residues.